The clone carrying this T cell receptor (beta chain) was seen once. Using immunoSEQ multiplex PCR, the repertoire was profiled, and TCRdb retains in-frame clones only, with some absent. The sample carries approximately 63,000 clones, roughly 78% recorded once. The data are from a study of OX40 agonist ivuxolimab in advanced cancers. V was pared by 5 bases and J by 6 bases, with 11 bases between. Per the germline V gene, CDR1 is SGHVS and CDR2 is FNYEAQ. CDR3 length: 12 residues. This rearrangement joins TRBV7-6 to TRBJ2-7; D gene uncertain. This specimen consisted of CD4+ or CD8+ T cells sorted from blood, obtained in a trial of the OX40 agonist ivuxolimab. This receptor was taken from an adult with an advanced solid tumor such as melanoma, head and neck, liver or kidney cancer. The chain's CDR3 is CASSPLWVEQYF. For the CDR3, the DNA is TGTGCCAGCAGCCCCTTGTGGGTCGAGCAGTACTTC. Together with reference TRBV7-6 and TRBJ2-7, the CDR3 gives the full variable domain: GAGVSQSPRYKVTKRGQDVALRCDPISGHVSLYWYRQALGQGPEFLTYFNYEAQQDKSGLPNDRFSAERPEGSISTLTIQRTEQRDSAMYRCASSPLWVEQYFGPGTRLTVT.